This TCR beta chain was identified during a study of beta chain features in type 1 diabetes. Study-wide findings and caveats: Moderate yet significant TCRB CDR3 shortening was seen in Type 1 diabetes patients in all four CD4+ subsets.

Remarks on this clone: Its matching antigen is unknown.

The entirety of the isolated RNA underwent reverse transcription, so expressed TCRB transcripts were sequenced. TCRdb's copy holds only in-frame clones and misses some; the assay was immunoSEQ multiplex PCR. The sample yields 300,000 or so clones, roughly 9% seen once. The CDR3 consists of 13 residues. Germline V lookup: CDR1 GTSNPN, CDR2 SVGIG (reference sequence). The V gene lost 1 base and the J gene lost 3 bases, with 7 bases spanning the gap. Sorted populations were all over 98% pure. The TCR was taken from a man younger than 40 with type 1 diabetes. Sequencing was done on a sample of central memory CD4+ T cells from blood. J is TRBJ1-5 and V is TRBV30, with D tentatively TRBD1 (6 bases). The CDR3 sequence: CAWSGTDNQPQHF. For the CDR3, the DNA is TGTGCCTGGAGTGGGACAGACAATCAGCCCCAGCATTTT.